The clone carrying this T cell receptor beta chain was observed a few times. The antigen remains unidentified. The investigators reverse transcribed all of the isolated RNA, so they sequenced expressed TCRB transcripts. Naive, central memory and regulatory T cell samples yielded about 4 million reads on average. Profiling relied on immunoSEQ multiplex PCR, and the TCRdb table lists in-frame clones only, not all of them. Here the sample spans roughly 300,000 clones, around 15% being singletons. This entry belongs to a study of beta chain features in type 1 diabetes. Study-level points and caveats: PCR might favor shorter templates, but any such skew would affect patients and controls equally. Using cDNA template may skew counts toward highly expressing activated cells.

The V end lost 6 bases, the J end lost 4 bases, and 20 bases lay between the germline ends. The CDR3 contains 16 residues. Germline V lookup: CDR1 SEHNR, CDR2 FQNEAQ (reference sequence). The specimen sequenced was central memory CD4+ T cells from blood. The V gene is TRBV7-9, the J gene TRBJ2-3; D not certain. This TCR came from a man younger than 45 in good health. CDR3 in DNA: TGTGCCAGCAGTCCTTTCGTCCGACCGGAAGCAGATACGCAGTATTTT. Its protein is CASSPFVRPEADTQYF.